This note documents a single T cell receptor (beta chain) sequence. The sample comes from a study of blood T cell repertoires in COVID-19. Study overall: Acute and convalescent COVID-19 specimens originated in the United States, Italy and Spain.

In the source study's methods: Quantification of nucleated cells was approximated via reference gene primer amplification. Profiled with immunoSEQ multiplex PCR; TCRdb holds only in-frame clones, not every one. Clone size and the V and J calls come from that table; the DNA yielded D and trimming. The sample has about 43,000 clones; over 70% are singletons. The CDR3 is 14 amino acids. V was cut by 1 base and J by 8 bases, with 12 bases left in between. Germline CDR1 reads SGHAT; CDR2 reads FQNNGV. The sequence was collected from a woman aged 60-70 years with acute or convalescent COVID-19. The sequenced sample was peripheral blood. The chain uses TRBV11-2 and TRBJ2-4; D uncertain. The CDR3 region has the DNA TGTGCCAGCAGCTTAGTTGGGCCATGGGACATTCAGTACTTC. Translation gives CASSLVGPWDIQYF.